Following are 8 T cell receptor beta chains from one sample sequenced in a study of tumor-infiltrating lymphocytes in primary liver carcinoma. Co-extraction yielded RNA and DNA from roughly 21-30 mg of unsorted bulk tissue. Using a constant-region primer together with ProtoScript II reverse transcriptase, TCR beta cDNA was made from about 490 ng of total RNA. Libraries covering TCR beta were generated through three nested multiplex PCR rounds (using a slightly modified ARM-PCR). The opening two PCR rounds, around 11 cycles each, paired TRBV1-TRBV30 forward primers with a C-beta reverse primer. TCRdb analysed the multiplex PCR reads with MiXCR anew, one entry per CDR3 protein. This table has 95,000 to 100,000 distinct CDR3 sequences, approximately 70% appearing once. The sample was liver tumor tissue from sampling region 2. As to subset: tumor region T2, inferior pole. The source is a woman aged 60-75 years with primary liver carcinoma and hepatitis B virus infection.

In the case of this clonotype: One end of the junction is discordant with germline, which a read error may explain. The J gene is TRBJ2-7, the V gene TRBV5-1; 8 bases are a match to TRBD1. Germline V lookup: CDR1 SGHRS, CDR2 YFSETQ. The CDR3 spans 11 residues. Here the CDR3 reads CASSLDRERYF. CDR3 nucleotides: TGCGCCAGTAGCTTGGACAGGGAGCGGTACTTC.

The chain recombines TRBV6-5 with TRBJ2-7; 9 nucleotides align to TRBD2. This CDR3 contains 15 residues. J gave up 4 bases and V 6 bases, and 10 bases lay outside the gene matches. From germline, CDR1 is MNHEY and CDR2 SVGAGI. The CDR3 DNA reads as TGTGCCAGCAGCGCGGTGGCGGGAGGGTATTACGAGCAGTACTTC. This sequence encodes CASSAVAGGYYEQYF.

This clonotype was detected only a few times. V gene TRBV6-6 combines with J gene TRBJ2-3, with D possibly matching TRBD2 (6 bases). The CDR3 has 12 residues. Per germline, CDR1 MNHNY and CDR2 SVGAGI (reference sequence). CDR3 residues: CTSSLGTDTQYF. The CDR3 DNA reads TGTACTAGCAGTTTGGGCACAGATACGCAGTATTTT.

There are a few counts of this clonotype. A much larger clone lies a single base off, so this may be a read error. V is TRBV6-6 and J is TRBJ2-3; no definite D call. The CDR3 has 18 amino acids. The germline V gene has CDR1 MNHNY and CDR2 SVGAGI (reference sequence). The V and J ends lost 2 bases and 0 bases respectively, with 18 bases between them. The CDR3 region has the DNA TGTGCCAGCAGTTACGGGTTAGGCATCGGCATTAGCACAGATACGCAGTATTTT. This codes for CASSYGLGIGISTDTQYF.

The count of this clonotype is one. Possible read error: a much larger clone is one base away. The CDR3 DNA is TGTGCCAGCATGTGGGGGAGCGGGAGTTTCCATGAGCAGTTCTTC. Amino acids: CASMWGSGSFHEQFF. The chain couples TRBV2 to TRBJ2-1; 8 bases agree with TRBD2. This CDR3 spans 15 amino acids. Germline-derived CDR1 and CDR2 are SNHLY and FYNNEI. J lost 8 bases, V lost 7 bases, and 13 bases had no gene match. The full variable domain, rest sourced from reference TRBV2 and TRBJ2-1, is EPEVTQTPSHQVTQMGQEVILRCVPISNHLYFYWYRQILGQKVEFLVSFYNNEISEKSEIFDDQFSVERPDGSNFTLKIRSTKLEDSAMYFCASMWGSGSFHEQFFGPGTRLTVL.

This clonotype appeared a few times. The junction departs from the called germline gene at one end, perhaps through a read error. V and J are TRBV11-2 and TRBJ2-2; tentative D call: TRBD2 (5 bases). The CDR3 runs 15 residues. Per the germline V gene, CDR1 is SGHAT and CDR2 is FQNNGV. CDR3 sequence reads: CASSPPQVPIGELFF. The CDR3 DNA reads TGTGCCAGCAGCCCTCCGCAAGTACCGATCGGGGAGCTGTTCTTT. The full variable domain, in which reference TRBV11-2 and TRBJ2-2 provide the parts outside the CDR3, is EAGVAQSPRYKIIEKRQSVAFWCNPISGHATLYWYQQILGQGPKLLIQFQNNGVVDDSQLPKDRFSAERLKGVDSTLKIQPAKLEDSAVYLCASSPPQVPIGELFFGEGSRLTVL.

On this clonotype itself: A much bigger clone sits one base away, suggesting this may be a read error. This rearrangement joins TRBV12-5 to TRBJ2-1, with TRBD1 identical over 12 bases. Germline V gene data show CDR1 as LGHNT and CDR2 as FRNRAP. The CDR3 has 16 amino acids. V shed 6 bases and J 11 bases; nucleotides not matched to a gene: 14. This CDR3 is CASGQGQGAPGNKQFF. CDR3 DNA: TGTGCTAGTGGGCAGGGACAGGGGGCCCCCGGTAATAAGCAGTTCTTC.

The chain joins TRBV30 to TRBJ2-1; tentative D call: TRBD2 (6 bases). Deletions cut 3 bases from V and 6 bases from J, with 12 bases between. Germline values: CDR1 GTSNPN, CDR2 SVGIG (reference sequence). This CDR3 is built from 13 residues. This CDR3 reads CAWSGLSPNEQFF. CDR3 DNA sequence: TGTGCCTGGAGCGGACTATCCCCCAATGAGCAGTTCTTC.